These 15 T cell receptor beta chains were all obtained from the same sample, sequenced in a study of post-analysis software for immune sequencing data. The study, taken as a whole, reports: The study found TRBV5-6, TRBV5-1 and TRBV20-1 among five TRBV segments more frequent in patients than controls.

Antigens for these TCRs are unknown. TCR beta cDNA libraries included unique molecular identifiers. TCRdb re-analysed the PCR reads in MiXCR, keeping a single row per CDR3 protein. In the table there are about half a million distinct CDR3 sequences, roughly 34% of which are singletons. Sample: blood. Receptors originate from a girl aged 2-17 years with multiple sclerosis.

The sample holds a few counts of this clonotype. The rearrangement uses TRBV12-3 or TRBV12-4 and TRBJ1-1; D remains unclear. V dropped 3 bases and J dropped 5 bases, with 13 bases sitting between them. The CDR3 spans 14 residues. The CDR3 region is CASSFYQAETEAFF. The CDR3 coding sequence is TGTGCCAGCAGTTTCTACCAGGCGGAAACTGAAGCTTTCTTT.

The sample holds a few counts of this clonotype. The CDR3 reads CASSLARGLQETQYF. The CDR3 DNA follows: TGTGCCAGCAGTTTAGCCAGGGGGCTACAAGAGACCCAGTACTTC. The rearrangement joins TRBV28 to TRBJ2-5; 8 bases agree with TRBD1. The J segment lost 2 bases and the V segment lost 2 bases, leaving 4 bases of the junction unmatched. CDR3 length equals 15 residues. Per germline, CDR1 MDHEN and CDR2 SYDVKM. Looking up the rest from reference TRBV28 and TRBJ2-5 gives the full variable domain: DVKVTQSSRYLVKRTGEKVFLECVQDMDHENMFWYRQDPGLGLRLIYFSYDVKMKEKGDIPEGYSVSREKKERFSLILESASTNQTSMYLCASSLARGLQETQYFGPGTRLLVL.

The chain carries TRBV20-1 and TRBJ2-3, with TRBD2 identical over 7 bases. Germline CDR1 DFQATT, CDR2 SNEGSKA (reference sequence). There are 13 residues in the CDR3. CDR3 sequence reads: CRGGGGNTDTQYF. The CDR3 nucleotides are TGCAGGGGTGGCGGGGGTAACACAGATACGCAGTATTTT.

This clonotype has only one observation. The chain is built from TRBV24-1 and TRBJ2-5, with D possibly being TRBD1 (6 bases). CDR1 and CDR2 from the germline V gene are KGHDR and SFDVKD. With 7 bases removed from V and 7 bases from J, the gap between germline ends came to 12 bases. The CDR3 length is 12 residues. The CDR3 sequence is CATSTDRGTQYF. The CDR3 coding sequence is TGTGCCACCAGCACGGACAGAGGGACCCAGTACTTC.

This clonotype was seen only a few times. The V call is TRBV7-9, the J call TRBJ2-3; D not resolved. Germline V gene data show CDR1 as SEHNR and CDR2 as FQNEAQ (reference sequence). The CDR3 runs to 16 residues. The V end lost 6 bases, the J end lost 4 bases, and 20 bases lay between the germline ends. The CDR3 DNA reads as TGTGCCAGCAGTTTTACTACGGACCGCCCGGCAGATACGCAGTATTTT. This translates into CASSFTTDRPADTQYF.

This clonotype was detected only a few times. The rearrangement links TRBV5-1 to TRBJ1-2, with unresolved D. Trimming left V 4 bases short and J 8 bases short, with 15 bases between. The germline V gene encodes CDR1 SGHRS and CDR2 YFSETQ. This CDR3 has 13 amino acids. CDR3 amino acids: CASSQDWGSGYTF. CDR3 nucleotides: TGCGCCAGCAGCCAAGACTGGGGAAGCGGCTACACCTTC.

V usage is TRBV10-3 and J usage is TRBJ1-2, with D perhaps matching TRBD1 (5 bases). The CDR3 consists of 13 residues. The germline V gene has CDR1 ENHRY and CDR2 SYGVKD. V was trimmed by 7 bases and J by 2 bases, leaving 11 bases between them. This chain's CDR3 is CAIKSDSNYGYTF. In DNA form, the CDR3 reads TGTGCCATCAAATCAGACAGCAACTATGGCTACACCTTC.

A remark on this clonotype: One end of the junction is discordant with germline, which a read error may explain. This chain connects TRBV25-1 to TRBJ2-7, with no clear D. The J call could be wrong; TRBJ2-5 is a better fit for the DNA end. This CDR3 comprises 12 residues. CDR1 and CDR2 (germline): MGHDK, SYGVNS. CDR3 sequence: CAGSEYEETQYF. The CDR3 DNA is TGTGCCGGCAGTGAATATGAAGAGACCCAGTACTTC.

This clonotype was detected a few times. This rearrangement joins TRBV6-6 to TRBJ1-2; 9 positions agree with TRBD1. The CDR3 totals 17 residues. V trimming: 6 bases; J trimming: 3 bases; junction bases outside the gene matches: 14. Per germline, CDR1 MNHNY and CDR2 SVGAGI (reference sequence). The chain's CDR3 is CASREGTGKVGYYGYTF. CDR3 coding DNA: TGTGCCAGCAGAGAGGGGACAGGGAAAGTGGGATACTATGGCTACACCTTC.

For this clonotype: One junction end disagrees with the germline gene, perhaps due to a read error. This chain uses TRBV4-1 with TRBJ2-1; TRBD1 might be the D (6 bases). The V gene's germline CDR1 is MGHRA and CDR2 YSYEKL. The CDR3 spans 14 residues. In DNA form, the CDR3 reads TGCGCCAGCAACCAAGATCCAGGGGCCCCTATCAAGTTCTTC. It yields the protein CASNQDPGAPIKFF.

This clonotype was observed a few times. The chain employs TRBV12-3 or TRBV12-4 and TRBJ2-1; tentatively, D is TRBD1 (6 bases). The CDR3 consists of 15 residues. Trimming removed 5 bases from V and 7 bases from J, with 18 bases in between. The CDR3 loop is CASSAKGQGWNEQFF. In nucleotides, the CDR3 is TGTGCCAGCAGTGCGAAGGGGCAGGGGTGGAATGAGCAGTTCTTC.

The J gene is TRBJ1-2, the V gene TRBV20-1; tentative D call: TRBD1 (5 bases). Germline CDR1 is DFQATT and CDR2 is SNEGSKA (reference sequence). Deletions cut 6 bases from V and 7 bases from J, with 12 bases between. The CDR3 runs 11 residues. The CDR3 DNA follows: TGCAGTGCAACAGGAGATTTTGGCTACACCTTC. Translated, it gives CSATGDFGYTF.

V is TRBV27 and J is TRBJ1-2; D perhaps matches TRBD1 (5 bases). The length of the CDR3 is 16 residues. The germline CDR1 and CDR2 sequences are MNHEY and SMNVEV (reference sequence). The V end lost 2 bases, the J end lost 2 bases, and 15 bases lay between the germline ends. CDR3 region: CASSLGAGRANYGYTF. DNA for the CDR3: TGTGCCAGCAGTTTAGGGGCCGGCAGGGCAAACTATGGCTACACCTTC.

V usage is TRBV6-5 and J usage is TRBJ2-7, with D unresolved. The CDR3 totals 13 residues. V was shortened by 6 bases and J by 3 bases, with 12 bases between the two germline ends. Germline V gives CDR1 MNHEY, CDR2 SVGAGI. DNA of the CDR3: TGTGCCAGCAGGGACGGATTAAACTACGAGCAGTACTTC. Protein: CASRDGLNYEQYF.

Worth noting for this clonotype: This may stem from a read error, because a much larger clone lies one nucleotide away. The V gene is TRBV20-1, the J gene TRBJ2-5, with a possible D match to TRBD2 (5 bases). CDR1 is DFQATT, CDR2 SNEGSKA, per germline (reference sequence). The CDR3 totals 12 residues. V lost 3 bases to trimming and J lost 2 bases, with 7 bases between them. The DNA of the CDR3 is TGCAGTGCTAGCGAGGGACAAGAGACCCAGTACTTC. Protein: CSASEGQETQYF.